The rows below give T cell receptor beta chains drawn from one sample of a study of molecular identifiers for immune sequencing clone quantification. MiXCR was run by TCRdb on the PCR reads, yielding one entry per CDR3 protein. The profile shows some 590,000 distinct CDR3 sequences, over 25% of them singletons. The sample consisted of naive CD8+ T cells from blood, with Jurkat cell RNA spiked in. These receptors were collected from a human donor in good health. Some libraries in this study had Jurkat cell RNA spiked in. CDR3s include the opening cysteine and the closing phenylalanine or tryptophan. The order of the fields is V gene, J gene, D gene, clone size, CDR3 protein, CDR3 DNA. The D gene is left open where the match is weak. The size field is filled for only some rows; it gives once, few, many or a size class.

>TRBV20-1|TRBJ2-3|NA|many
CSAEDGGDTDTQYF
TGCAGTGCCGAGGACGGAGGAGACACAGATACGCAGTATTTT
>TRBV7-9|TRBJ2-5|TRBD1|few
CASSPQGARETQYF
TGTGCCAGCAGTCCTCAGGGGGCGCGGGAGACCCAGTACTTC
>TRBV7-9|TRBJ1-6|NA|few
CASSPLRGNSPLHF
TGTGCCAGCAGCCCGTTGAGGGGTAATTCACCCCTCCACTTT
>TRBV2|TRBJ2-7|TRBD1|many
CAGTGRGEQYF
TGTGCCGGGACAGGGAGGGGCGAGCAGTACTTC
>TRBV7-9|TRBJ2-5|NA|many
CASSLVGTQEPQETQYF
TGTGCCAGCAGCTTAGTCGGGACACAAGAACCTCAAGAGACCCAGTACTTC
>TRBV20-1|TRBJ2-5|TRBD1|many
CSARDRGFPDQYF
TGCAGTGCTCGGGACAGGGGGTTCCCCGACCAGTACTTC
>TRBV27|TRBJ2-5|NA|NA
CASRSSANYQAPPSF
TGTGCCAGCAGATCTAGCGCTAATTACCAAGCGCCCCCGTCCTTC
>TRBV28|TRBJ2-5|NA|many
CASSPDSTKETQYF
TGTGCCAGCAGTCCAGACAGTACCAAAGAGACCCAGTACTTC
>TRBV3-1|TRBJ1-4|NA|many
CASSQGVTTNEKLFF
TGTGCCAGCAGCCAAGGAGTCACAACTAATGAAAAACTGTTTTTT
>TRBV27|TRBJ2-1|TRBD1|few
CASGVRTGDYNEQFF
TGTGCCAGCGGGGTCCGGACAGGGGACTACAATGAGCAGTTCTTC
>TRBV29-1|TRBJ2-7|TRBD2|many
CSVVGAGGSTYEQYF
TGCAGCGTAGTAGGGGCGGGAGGTTCGACCTACGAGCAGTACTTC
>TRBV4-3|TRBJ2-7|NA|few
CASSQDRRGYEQYF
TGCGCCAGCAGCCAAGATCGTAGGGGATACGAGCAGTACTTC
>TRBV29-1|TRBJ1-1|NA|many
CSAERGGEAFF
TGCAGCGCCGAGCGGGGGGGTGAAGCTTTCTTT
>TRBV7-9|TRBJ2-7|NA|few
CAGSVGHLYEQYF
TGTGCCGGCTCCGTGGGGCACCTCTACGAGCAGTACTTC
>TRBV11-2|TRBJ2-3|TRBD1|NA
CASSLENTGGTQYF
TGTGCCAGCAGCTTGGAAAACACAGGGGGTACGCAGTATTTT
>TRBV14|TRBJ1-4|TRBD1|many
CASSPLPGQATEKLFF
TGTGCCAGCAGTCCGTTGCCGGGACAGGCAACCGAAAAACTGTTTTTT
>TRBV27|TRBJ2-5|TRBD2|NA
CATTRLAGGPRETQYF
TGTGCCACCACACGACTAGCGGGAGGGCCCAGGGAGACCCAGTACTTC
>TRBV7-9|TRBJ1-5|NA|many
CASSLGVGRSQPQHF
TGTGCCAGCAGCTTAGGGGTCGGCAGGAGTCAGCCCCAGCATTTT
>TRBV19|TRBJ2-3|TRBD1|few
CASTMTGVDTQYF
TGTGCCAGTACCATGACAGGGGTAGATACGCAGTATTTT
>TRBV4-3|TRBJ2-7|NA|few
CASSQDRGGGLEQYF
TGCGCCAGCAGCCAAGATCGGGGAGGAGGACTCGAGCAGTACTTC
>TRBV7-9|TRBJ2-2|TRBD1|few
CASSLQGAVTGELFF
TGTGCCAGCAGCCTACAGGGGGCGGTCACCGGGGAGCTGTTTTTT
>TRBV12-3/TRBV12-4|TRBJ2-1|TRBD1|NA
CASSPGDRGAYNEQFF
TGTGCCAGCAGTCCTGGGGACAGGGGCGCCTACAATGAGCAGTTCTTC
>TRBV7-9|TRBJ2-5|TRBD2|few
CASSQVAGVRETQYF
TGTGCCAGCAGTCAAGTAGCGGGAGTTCGGGAGACCCAGTACTTC
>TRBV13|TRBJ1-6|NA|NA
CASSRTENHNSPLHF
TGTGCCAGCAGTCGGACGGAAAATCATAATTCACCCCTCCACTTT
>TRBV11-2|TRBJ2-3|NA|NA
CASNSLSTDTQYF
TGTGCCAGCAACTCACTCAGCACAGATACGCAGTATTTT
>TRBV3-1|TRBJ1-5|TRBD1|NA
CASSYGSGTGTSNQPQHF
TGTGCCAGCAGCTATGGGTCCGGGACAGGGACTAGCAATCAGCCCCAGCATTTT
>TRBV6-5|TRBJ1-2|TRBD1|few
CASSYSGQPMSGYTF
TGTGCCAGCAGTTACTCGGGACAGCCTATGTCTGGCTACACCTTC
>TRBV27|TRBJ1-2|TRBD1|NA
CASSYRQGSPLGYTF
TGTGCCAGCAGTTACAGACAGGGGTCACCTCTTGGCTACACCTTC
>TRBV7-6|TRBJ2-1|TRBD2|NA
CASSLWGGSSYNEQFF
TGTGCCAGCAGCTTATGGGGCGGGAGCTCCTACAATGAGCAGTTCTTC
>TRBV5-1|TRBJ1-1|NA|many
CASSLGRATEAFF
TGCGCCAGCAGCTTGGGCAGGGCCACTGAAGCTTTCTTT
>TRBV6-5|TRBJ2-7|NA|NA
CASSAEQGGVTYEQYF
TGTGCCAGCTCAGCGGAACAGGGGGGGGTGACCTACGAGCAGTACTTC
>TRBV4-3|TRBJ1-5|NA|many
CASSQDLGRNQPQHF
TGCGCCAGCAGCCAAGATCTGGGCAGAAATCAGCCCCAGCATTTT
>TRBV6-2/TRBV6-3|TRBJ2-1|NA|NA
CASGDRGPSGTTEQFF
TGTGCCAGCGGAGACAGGGGCCCTAGCGGGACTACTGAGCAGTTCTTC
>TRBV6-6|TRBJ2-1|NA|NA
CASRTQGTGYNEQFF
TGTGCCAGCAGAACCCAGGGTACTGGGTACAATGAGCAGTTCTTC
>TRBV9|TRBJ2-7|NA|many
CASSPDGLSYEQYF
TGTGCCAGCAGCCCGGACGGACTCTCCTACGAGCAGTACTTC
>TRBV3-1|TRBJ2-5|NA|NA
CASRRRGAQHF
TGTGCCAGCAGACGACGCGGGGCCCAGCACTTC
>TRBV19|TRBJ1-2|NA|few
CASSWDSRDYGYTF
TGTGCCAGTAGTTGGGATTCCAGGGACTATGGCTACACCTTC
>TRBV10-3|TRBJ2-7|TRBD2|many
CAIPREAYEQYF
TGTGCCATCCCGCGGGAGGCCTACGAGCAGTACTTC
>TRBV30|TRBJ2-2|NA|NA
CACSDRNTGELFF
TGTGCCTGTTCTGACAGGAACACCGGGGAGCTGTTTTTT
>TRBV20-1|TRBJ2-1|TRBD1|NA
CSATPPGQGTKQFF
TGCAGTGCCACACCCCCGGGACAGGGAACGAAGCAGTTCTTC
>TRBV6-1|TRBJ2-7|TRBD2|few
CASSEGLAGDEQYF
TGTGCCAGCAGTGAAGGACTAGCGGGGGACGAGCAGTACTTC
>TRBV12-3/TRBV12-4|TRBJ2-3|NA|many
CASRPSGVADTQYF
TGTGCCAGCAGGCCGTCGGGGGTTGCAGATACGCAGTATTTT
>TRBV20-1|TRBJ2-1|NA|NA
CRVGGGPYNEQFF
TGCCGTGTGGGGGGGGGGCCATACAATGAGCAGTTCTTC
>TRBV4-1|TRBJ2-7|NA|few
CASSQEVAGPLAYEQYF
TGCGCCAGCAGCCAAGAAGTCGCTGGTCCCCTCGCCTACGAGCAGTACTTC
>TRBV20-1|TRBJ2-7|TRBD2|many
CSALTSGASYEQYF
TGCAGTGCACTCACTAGCGGGGCGAGTTACGAGCAGTACTTC
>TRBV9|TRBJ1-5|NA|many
CASSVGYSNQPQHF
TGTGCCAGCAGCGTAGGTTATAGCAATCAGCCCCAGCATTTT
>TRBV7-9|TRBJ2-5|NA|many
CASSPPPETQYF
TGTGCCAGCAGCCCGCCCCCAGAGACCCAGTACTTC
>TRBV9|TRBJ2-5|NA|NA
CASSVEGQGGGFRETQYF
TGTGCCAGCAGCGTAGAGGGGCAGGGAGGTGGGTTTAGGGAGACCCAGTACTTC
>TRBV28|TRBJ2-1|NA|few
CASSGTETESYNEQFF
TGTGCCAGCAGTGGTACGGAAACCGAGTCCTACAATGAGCAGTTCTTC
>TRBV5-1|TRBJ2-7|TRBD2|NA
CVSSFGTSGYEQYF
TGCGTCAGCAGCTTCGGGACTAGCGGATACGAGCAGTACTTC
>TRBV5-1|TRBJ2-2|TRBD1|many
CASSFAGTGEVTGELFF
TGCGCCAGCAGCTTTGCCGGGACAGGGGAAGTCACCGGGGAGCTGTTTTTT
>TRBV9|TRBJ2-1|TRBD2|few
CASSAASGATYNEQFF
TGTGCCAGCAGCGCCGCTAGCGGGGCGACCTACAATGAGCAGTTCTTC
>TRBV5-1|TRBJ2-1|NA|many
CASSVGAEQFF
TGCGCCAGCTCGGTTGGTGCTGAGCAGTTCTTC
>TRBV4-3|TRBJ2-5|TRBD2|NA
CASSQDRLSGGQETQYF
TGCGCCAGCAGCCAAGATCGGCTTAGCGGGGGCCAAGAGACCCAGTACTTC
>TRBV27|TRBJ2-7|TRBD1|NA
CASSFRRTGFYEQYF
TGTGCCAGCAGTTTCCGACGGACAGGCTTCTACGAGCAGTACTTC
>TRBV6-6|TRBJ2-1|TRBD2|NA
CASSYVAGGYNEQFF
TGTGCCAGCAGTTACGTAGCGGGGGGCTACAATGAGCAGTTCTTC
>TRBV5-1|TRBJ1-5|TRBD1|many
CASSPAPGQGSQPQHF
TGCGCCAGCAGCCCCGCTCCGGGACAGGGTAGTCAGCCCCAGCATTTT
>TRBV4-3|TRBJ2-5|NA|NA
CASSHKEIGETQYF
TGCGCCAGCAGCCATAAGGAGATAGGGGAGACCCAGTACTTC
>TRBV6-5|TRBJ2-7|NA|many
CASSDAAYEQYF
TGTGCCAGCAGTGACGCCGCCTACGAGCAGTACTTC